The TCR beta chain under discussion was sequenced for a study of vaccination and CD4 T cells after COVID-19. Study background: Overlapping SARS-CoV-2, HCoV-NL63, HCoV-OC43 and HCoV-229E spike peptides were used to stimulate cells.

Treatment specified: roughly 10-day PBMC culture with coronavirus spike peptide pools or control peptides (ViraFEST assay). The study sequenced cultured CD4+ T cell DNA using the Oncomine TCR Beta short-read assay. TCRdb called the PCR reads again in MiXCR, with one record for every CDR3 protein. Here the sample spans about 10,000 distinct CDR3 sequences, about 40% being singletons. Comments on this clonotype: Its matching antigen is unknown.

CDR1 and CDR2 from the germline V gene are SGHTA and FQGNSA. There are 16 residues in the CDR3. Trimming left V 0 bases short and J 7 bases short, with 13 bases between. This chain uses TRBV7-2 with TRBJ1-6; possibly TRBD1 for D (5 bases). What was sequenced was CD4+ T cells from blood, cultured in vitro. This TCR was recovered from a human donor who had recovered from COVID-19. Written as DNA, the CDR3 is TGTGCCAGCAGCTTAGCGGGGCACCCGGGCAATTCACCCCTCCACTTT. Its translation: CASSLAGHPGNSPLHF.